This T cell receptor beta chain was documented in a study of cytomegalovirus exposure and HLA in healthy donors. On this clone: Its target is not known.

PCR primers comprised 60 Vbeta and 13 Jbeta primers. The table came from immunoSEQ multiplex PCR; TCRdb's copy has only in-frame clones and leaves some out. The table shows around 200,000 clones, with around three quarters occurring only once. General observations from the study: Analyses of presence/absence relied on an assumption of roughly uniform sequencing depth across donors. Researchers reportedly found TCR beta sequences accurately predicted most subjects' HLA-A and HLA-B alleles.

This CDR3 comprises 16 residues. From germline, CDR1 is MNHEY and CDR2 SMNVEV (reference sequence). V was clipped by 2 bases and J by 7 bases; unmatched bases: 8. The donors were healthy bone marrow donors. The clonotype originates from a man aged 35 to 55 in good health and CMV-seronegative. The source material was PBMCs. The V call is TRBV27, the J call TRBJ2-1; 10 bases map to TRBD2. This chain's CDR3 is CASSLMLAGGANEQFF. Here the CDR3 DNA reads TGTGCCAGCAGTTTAATGTTAGCGGGAGGAGCGAATGAGCAGTTCTTC.